This T cell receptor beta chain was observed in a study of T cells in Graves' hyperthyroidism and ophthalmopathy (dated by TCRdb to about 2019). With regard to the full study: A discovery cohort of fewer than 110 patients, roughly 40 with Graves' ophthalmopathy and roughly 59 with stable Graves' hyperthyroidism, was used to find distinguishing TCR V-J signatures. An independent validation cohort of 18 to 20 hyperthyroidism patients and about 16 patients who later progressed to ophthalmopathy tested prospective prediction of ophthalmopathy. For training and testing, the approximately 92 patients in the discovery cohort were randomly divided in a 7:3 ratio. In six Graves' hyperthyroidism patients, the study also compared T-cell repertoires from thyroid tissue with T-cell repertoires from blood. Once sampling was done, hyperthyroidism patients were given methimazole at a starting dose of 30 mg daily, whereas ophthalmopathy patients were given high-dose intravenous methylprednisolone. The paper describes TCR Vbeta CDR3 sequencing of 130 to 150 peripheral blood samples, made up of around 41 ophthalmopathy patients, around 73 hyperthyroidism patients and roughly 17 progressor patients. Broad study findings and their caveats: In validation, the model predicted progression to ophthalmopathy with roughly 66% sensitivity and approximately 74% specificity, a median of 6.5 months before onset. A model built on a 13 V-J signature distinguished ophthalmopathy from stable hyperthyroidism, reaching around 88% sensitivity and approximately 81% specificity in cross-validation and 80%/75% in testing. Sample size was not statistically predetermined, and blinding of investigators to group allocation was not performed. Most expanded thyroid clonotypes (frequency above 0.001) were also detected in blood, suggesting blood repertoires may reflect thyroid immune responses.

Note on this clonotype: The clone's antigen remains unknown. Base qualities are not at hand, and no much larger clone is one base apart.

Any patient with an uncontrolled infection, another autoimmune disease, pregnancy or lactation was excluded. Clinical symptoms, serum thyroxine and TRAb, thyroid ultrasound, and orbital computed tomography formed the basis for the diagnoses. Trizol reagent was used to extract total RNA, and RNA quality was then checked on an Agilent 2100 Bioanalyzer. The TCR beta CDR3 regions were amplified from RNA transcripts. The TCR CDR3 was subjected to a first round of RT-PCR using the HTBI primer set and the Qiagen OneStep RT-PCR kit. The libraries were constructed in a second round of multiplex PCR and then size-selected and purified. Sequencing of the libraries was done on an Illumina HiSeq2000 using paired-end 100 bp reads. The source study handled its data this way. SOAPnuke was used to process the raw data, throwing out any read that contained adapters or uncalled bases, had a mean Phred below 15, or lacked an exact constant-primer or identifier match. High-quality paired reads were merged with COPE v1.2.5, and unique nucleotide sequences were defined as clonotypes. MiTCR v1.1 was used to align clonotypes to the IMGT TRBV, TRBD and TRBJ reference segments. Analysis was restricted to V-J combinations with a frequency above 0.0001, which covered just over 98% of repertoires. The TCS score was defined as F50 (clonal expansion) divided by E x V (chaos), with BLOSUM62-based TCRdist calculated between CDR3 peptides within each V-J. Welch's t-statistics and random forest reduced roughly 530 V-J features to some 14, which were used in a naive Bayes classifier (R e1071). The similarity between thyroid and blood repertoires was quantified using the Morisita-Horn index. TCRdb applied fastp at Q25 and MiXCR to the public reads, then kept only in-frame beta chains. Each CDR3 protein gets just one entry, which takes the most common genes and DNA from the rows behind it. The V and J calls here are based on TCRdb, not the publication. The sample yields over 650,000 distinct CDR3 sequences; 45% were counted once. The top ten clonotypes cover under 8% of the sample.

The sample consisted of peripheral blood or thyroid tissue (not recorded which). The sequence derives from an adult man with Graves' disease, either hyperthyroidism or ophthalmopathy (not recorded which).

The CDR3 region: CASSWAHDYQGAGQPQHF. The DNA sequence is given as TGCGCCAGCAGCTGGGCGCACGACTACCAGGGGGCGGGTCAGCCCCAGCATTTT. Here the chain combines TRBV5-1 and TRBJ1-5, and 8 junction bases match TRBD1. Per the germline V gene, SGHRS is the CDR1 and YFSETQ is the CDR2. Including cysteine and phenylalanine, the CDR3 has 18 amino acids. The kept DNA is CDR3 alone, 54 bases in frame from the first base. After removal of 3 bases from V and 6 bases from J, the junction retains 17 bases not matched to a gene.